This entry concerns a single T cell receptor (beta chain). It lacks a known antigen. No qualities accompany the bases; no much larger clone lies one base away. The data are from a study of CD8 T cells in Susac syndrome (dated by TCRdb to the late 2010s). Study-wide context: Whether CD8+ T cell activation and differentiation in Susac syndrome was antigen driven was tested using repertoire sequencing. The paper as a whole reports these results and caveats: The study acknowledged that relatively few individuals were included in the TCR sequencing and HLA analysis.

RNA was extracted using the RNeasy kit, and about 0.5 to 1 ug of the RNA was reverse transcribed with random hexamers. TCR beta CDR3 regions were amplified with the immunoSEQ multiplex PCR assay covering 54 Vbeta and 13 Jbeta segments. To correct PCR amplification bias, a synthetic template baseline was used for both primer optimization and computational correction. On the study's bioinformatics: Reads were assigned to V, D and J genes according to IMGT and analyzed in immunoSEQ Analyzer, with only productive sequences retained. Clonality was calculated as one minus the Shannon entropy normalized by log2 of the number of productive unique sequences. For each patient and control, public and private clones were evaluated within the 100 most prevalent clones. Susac-specific clones were defined as absent from healthy and MS cohorts, around 980 published viral clones and other ImmuneACCESS disease sequences. Through fastp at Q25 and MiXCR, TCRdb rebuilt clones from the public reads, retaining in-frame beta chains. Identical CDR3 protein sequences are pooled into one entry, listed with their most common genes and DNA. In this record, the V and J calls reflect TCRdb's handling and not the investigators' own analysis. The sample includes some 130,000 distinct CDR3 sequences, with less than 95% observed a single time. 0.1% to 0.15% of the sample rests with the top ten.

Peripheral blood CD8+ and CD4+ T cells from healthy donors, Susac syndrome patients and multiple sclerosis patients were profiled using high-throughput TCR beta sequencing. The multiple sclerosis controls were treatment-naive patients who had stable or active relapsing-remitting disease and met the revised McDonald criteria. Bulk CD8+ and CD4+ T cells were purified magnetically by negative isolation, whereas CD8+ TEMRA cells were enriched by FACS. Blood was drawn into EDTA tubes, processed within 24 hours, and PBMCs were isolated by density gradient centrifugation. PBMCs intended for TCR sequencing were cryopreserved in liquid nitrogen and were subsequently thawed in a 37 degrees C water bath. A purity of at least 90% was achieved for sorted or isolated CD4+, CD8+ and CD8+ TEMRA cells. Source material: CD4+ T cells from PBMCs. This TCR was sampled from a human donor with multiple sclerosis.

CDR3 protein: CAIRGAGRGRNQPQHF. The sequence in DNA is TGTGCCATTCGCGGGGCAGGGCGCGGTAGGAATCAGCCCCAGCATTTT. The chain employs TRBV6-1 and TRBJ1-5; a weak D assignment points to TRBD1 (5 bases agree). From cysteine to phenylalanine, the CDR3 is 16 amino acids long. Here the CDR3 DNA is all that survives: 48 bases in frame from base 1. Sequences MNHNS (CDR1) and SASEGT (CDR2) are obtained from the germline V gene. The germline ends are 23 bases apart after V is trimmed by 10 bases and J by 4 bases.